This T cell receptor beta chain was found in a study of CD8 T cells in Susac syndrome. RNA was extracted with the RNeasy kit, and a quantity of about 0.45 to 1 ug was reverse transcribed using random hexamers. Amplification of TCR beta CDR3 used immunoSEQ multiplex PCR across 54 Vbeta and 13 Jbeta. MiXCR was run by TCRdb on the immunoSEQ multiplex PCR reads, yielding one entry per CDR3 protein. The table includes roughly 200,000 distinct CDR3 sequences, less than 95% detected once. V lost 2 bases, J lost 1 base, and 12 bases lay in between. Germline lookup yields CDR1 SQVTM and CDR2 ANQGSEA. CDR3 size: 14 residues.

This TCR was recovered from a human donor in good health. Input material: CD4+ T cells from PBMCs. V usage is TRBV29-1 and J usage is TRBJ2-7, with a tentative D call TRBD1 (7 bases). The chain's CDR3 is CSVERSGGSYEQYF. The CDR3 DNA is TGCAGCGTTGAACGGTCAGGGGGGTCCTACGAGCAGTACTTC.